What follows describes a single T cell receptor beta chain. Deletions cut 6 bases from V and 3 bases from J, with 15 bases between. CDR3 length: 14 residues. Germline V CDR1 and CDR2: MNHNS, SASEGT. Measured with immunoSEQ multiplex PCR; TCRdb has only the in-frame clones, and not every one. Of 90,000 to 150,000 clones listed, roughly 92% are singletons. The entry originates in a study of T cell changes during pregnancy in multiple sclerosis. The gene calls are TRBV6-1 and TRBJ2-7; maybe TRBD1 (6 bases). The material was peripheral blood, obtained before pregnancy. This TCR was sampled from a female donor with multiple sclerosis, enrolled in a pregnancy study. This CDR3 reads CASSSTNRVYEQYF. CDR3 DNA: TGTGCCAGCAGCTCGACCAACAGGGTCTACGAGCAGTACTTC.